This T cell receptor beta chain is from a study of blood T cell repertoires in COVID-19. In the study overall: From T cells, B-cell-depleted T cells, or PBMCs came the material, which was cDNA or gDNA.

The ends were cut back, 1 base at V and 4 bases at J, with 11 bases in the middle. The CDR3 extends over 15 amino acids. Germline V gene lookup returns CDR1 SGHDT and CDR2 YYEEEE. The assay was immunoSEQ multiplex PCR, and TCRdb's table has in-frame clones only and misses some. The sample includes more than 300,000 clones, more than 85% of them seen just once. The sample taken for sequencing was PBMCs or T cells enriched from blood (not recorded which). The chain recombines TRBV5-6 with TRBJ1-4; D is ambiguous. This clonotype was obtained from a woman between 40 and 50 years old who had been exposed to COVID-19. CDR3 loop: CASSLSGLGNEKLFF. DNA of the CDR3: TGTGCCAGCAGCTTGTCGGGATTGGGTAATGAAAAACTGTTTTTT.